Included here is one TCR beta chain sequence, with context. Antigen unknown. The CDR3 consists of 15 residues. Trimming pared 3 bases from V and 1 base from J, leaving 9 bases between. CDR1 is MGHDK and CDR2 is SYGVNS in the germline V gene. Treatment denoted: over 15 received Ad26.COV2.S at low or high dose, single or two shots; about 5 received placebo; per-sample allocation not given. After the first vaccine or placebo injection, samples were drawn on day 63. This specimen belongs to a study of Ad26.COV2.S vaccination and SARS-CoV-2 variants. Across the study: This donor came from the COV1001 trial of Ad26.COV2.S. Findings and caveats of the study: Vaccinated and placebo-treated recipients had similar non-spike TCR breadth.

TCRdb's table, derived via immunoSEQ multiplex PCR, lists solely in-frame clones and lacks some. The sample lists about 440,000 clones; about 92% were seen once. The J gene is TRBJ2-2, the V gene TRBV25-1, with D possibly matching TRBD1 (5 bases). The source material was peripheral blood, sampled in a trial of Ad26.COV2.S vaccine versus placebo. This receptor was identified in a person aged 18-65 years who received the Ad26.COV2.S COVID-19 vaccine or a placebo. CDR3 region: CASSDLGQNTGELFF. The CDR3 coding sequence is TGTGCCAGCAGTGACCTCGGACAGAACACCGGGGAGCTGTTTTTT. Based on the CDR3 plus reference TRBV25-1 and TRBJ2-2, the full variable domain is EADIYQTPRYLVIGTGKKITLECSQTMGHDKMYWYQQDPGMELHLIHYSYGVNSTEKGDLSSESTVSRIRTEHFPLTLESARPSHTSQYLCASSDLGQNTGELFFGEGSRLTVL.